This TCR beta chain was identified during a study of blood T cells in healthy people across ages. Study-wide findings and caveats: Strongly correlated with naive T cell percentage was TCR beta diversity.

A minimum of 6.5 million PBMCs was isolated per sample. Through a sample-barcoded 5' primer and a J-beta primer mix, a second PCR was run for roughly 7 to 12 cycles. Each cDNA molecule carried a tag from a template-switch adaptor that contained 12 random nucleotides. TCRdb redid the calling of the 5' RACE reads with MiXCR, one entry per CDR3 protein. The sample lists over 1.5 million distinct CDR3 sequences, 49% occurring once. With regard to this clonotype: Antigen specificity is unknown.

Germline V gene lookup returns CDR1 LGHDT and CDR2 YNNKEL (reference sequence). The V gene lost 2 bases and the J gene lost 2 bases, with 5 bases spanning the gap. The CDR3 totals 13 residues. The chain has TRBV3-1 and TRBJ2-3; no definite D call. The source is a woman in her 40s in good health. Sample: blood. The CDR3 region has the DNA TGTGCCAGCAGCCAACTACTCACAGATACGCAGTATTTT. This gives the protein CASSQLLTDTQYF.